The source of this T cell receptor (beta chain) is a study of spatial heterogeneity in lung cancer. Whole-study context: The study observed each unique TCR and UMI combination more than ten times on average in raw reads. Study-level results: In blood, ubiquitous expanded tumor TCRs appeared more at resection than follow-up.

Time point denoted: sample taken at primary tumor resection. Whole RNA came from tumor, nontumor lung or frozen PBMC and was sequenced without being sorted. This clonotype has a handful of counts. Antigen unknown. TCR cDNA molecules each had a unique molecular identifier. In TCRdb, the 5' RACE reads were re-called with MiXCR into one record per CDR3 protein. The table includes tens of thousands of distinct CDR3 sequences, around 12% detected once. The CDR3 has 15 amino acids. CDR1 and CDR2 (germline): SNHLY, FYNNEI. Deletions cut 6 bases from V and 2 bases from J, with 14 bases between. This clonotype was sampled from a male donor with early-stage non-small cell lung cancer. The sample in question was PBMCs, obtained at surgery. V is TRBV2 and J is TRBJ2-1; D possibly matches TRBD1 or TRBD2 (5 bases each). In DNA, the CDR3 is TGTGCCAGCAGGGCCCCCGGGGCCCCCTACAATGAGCAGTTCTTC. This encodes CASRAPGAPYNEQFF.